This T cell receptor (beta chain) is drawn from a study of T-cell memory formation after mild COVID-19. Per the germline V gene, CDR1 is DFQATT and CDR2 is SNEGSKA (reference sequence). Trimming removed 0 bases from V and 0 bases from J, with 8 bases in between. This CDR3 comprises 14 residues. Each CDR3 protein gets one entry after TCRdb re-called the 5' RACE reads with MiXCR. The sample records 350,000 to 500,000 distinct CDR3 sequences, 20% to 25% being singletons. This chain connects TRBV20-1 to TRBJ1-1; D call uncertain. This receptor was taken from an adult woman who had mild COVID-19 (a few samples of this study predate the infection). Cell type and time point are not known. Sequencing used PBMCs or a T cell subset sorted from them (not recorded which). The CDR3 loop reads CSARDPGLNTEAFF. The CDR3 DNA reads as TGCAGTGCTAGAGATCCGGGCCTGAACACTGAAGCTTTCTTT.